This is a list of T cell receptor beta chains from one sample in a study of CD8+ T cells in alopecia areata. The assay was immunoSEQ multiplex PCR, and TCRdb's table has in-frame clones only and misses some. The sample has over 150,000 clones, roughly 60% seen once; the top ten hold over 1.5%. Sequences were derived from CD4+ T cells sorted from blood, sampled at week 0. Receptor source: a human donor with alopecia areata. CDR3s include the opening cysteine and the closing phenylalanine or tryptophan. D genes are given only for firm matches. Size is omitted from some rows. Given values are once, few, many or a class for expanded clones.

v_gene,abundance,j_gene,d_gene,CDR3nt,CDR3aa
TRBV6-5,few,TRBJ2-3,TRBD2,TGTGCCAGCAGTTACGGGCGGGGGGACACAGATACGCAGTATTTT,CASSYGRGDTDTQYF
TRBV7-2,few,TRBJ1-6,.,TGTGCCAGCAGCCAGGGTTGGTCACCCCTCCACTTT,CASSQGWSPLHF
TRBV6-6,.,TRBJ1-5,TRBD1,TGTGCCAGCTTCGACAGGGACAGTCAGCCCCAGCATTTT,CASFDRDSQPQHF
TRBV29-1,.,TRBJ1-2,.,TGCAGCGTTCAGACGGACAGCCGATCGGGCTACACCTTC,CSVQTDSRSGYTF
TRBV27,.,TRBJ1-2,TRBD1,TGTGCCAGCAGTAATCCCGGGACAGGAGGTGGCTACACCTTC,CASSNPGTGGGYTF
TRBV15,.,TRBJ1-5,.,TGTGCCACCAGCAGAGATTGGCGGTACGATCAGCCCCAGCATTTT,CATSRDWRYDQPQHF
TRBV2,.,TRBJ2-7,.,TGTGCCAGCAGAGGACTCAGCTACGAGCAGTACTTC,CASRGLSYEQYF
TRBV29-1,.,TRBJ1-1,.,TGCAGCGTTGAAAGGTCTTTGAACACTGAAGCTTTCTTT,CSVERSLNTEAFF
TRBV10-3,once,TRBJ2-7,.,TGTGCCATCAGTGATCAGGGAGTGGGCGAGCAGTACTTC,CAISDQGVGEQYF
TRBV29-1,.,TRBJ1-2,.,TGCAGCGGATGGGGGGAGGGCTACACCTTC,CSGWGEGYTF
TRBV5-1,.,TRBJ1-5,.,TGCGCCAGCAGTATGGACGGGTATCAGCCCCAGCATTTT,CASSMDGYQPQHF
TRBV27,.,TRBJ2-3,TRBD2,TGTGCCAGCAGTTTAGCGGGGGGCACAGATACGCAGTATTTT,CASSLAGGTDTQYF
TRBV29-1,once,TRBJ2-1,.,TGCAGCGTTGAGATGTCCTCCTACAATGAGCAGTTCTTC,CSVEMSSYNEQFF
TRBV25-1,.,TRBJ2-1,TRBD2,TGTGCCAGCACCAGAAGGGTAGGGACTAAGCAGTTCTTC,CASTRRVGTKQFF
TRBV7-9,.,TRBJ2-5,TRBD2,TGTGCCAGCAGCTTGACTAGCGGGGGGGCTCAAGAGACCCAGTACTTC,CASSLTSGGAQETQYF
TRBV12-5,.,TRBJ2-2,TRBD1,TGTGCTAGTGGTTTGGTCGGGACAGCCCTAAACGGGGAGCTGTTTTTT,CASGLVGTALNGELFF
TRBV30,once,TRBJ2-3,.,TGTGCCTGGAGGACAACCGCTACGCAGTATTTT,CAWRTTATQYF
TRBV19,few,TRBJ2-7,TRBD1,TGTGCCAGTAGTATTGCCGACAGGGTATACGAGCAGTACTTC,CASSIADRVYEQYF
TRBV9,.,TRBJ1-5,TRBD1,TGTGCCAGCAGTCCCGGGACAGGGGTTAACAGCAATCAGCCCCAGCATTTT,CASSPGTGVNSNQPQHF
TRBV2,once,TRBJ1-3,.,TGTGCCAGAGGACAGACAATTGAAAACACCATATATTTT,CARGQTIENTIYF
TRBV29-1,.,TRBJ2-3,.,TGCAGCGCCTCGTTATCGGTAGCTAGCACAGATACGCAGTATTTT,CSASLSVASTDTQYF
TRBV29-1,.,TRBJ2-1,.,TGCAGCGTTAAAGGTGGTGCCTTCCGCTCCTACAATGAGCAGTTCTTC,CSVKGGAFRSYNEQFF